One and the same sample provided the 3 T cell receptor beta chains below, sequenced in a study of PD-L1 blockade in urothelial cancer. Described time point: peripheral blood 6 weeks after treatment start. The method was immunoSEQ multiplex PCR; TCRdb's version includes in-frame clones alone and lacks a portion of them. The repertoire holds 90,000 to 130,000 clones, with under 95% as singletons. The input for sequencing was PBMCs, taken around atezolizumab (anti-PD-L1) treatment. These receptor sequences come from a man aged 60 to 75 with urothelial cancer.

V is TRBV2 and J is TRBJ2-7; possibly TRBD1 for D (6 bases). The germline V gene encodes CDR1 SNHLY and CDR2 FYNNEI. The CDR3 consists of 15 residues. V was pared by 6 bases and J by 0 bases, with 15 bases between. The DNA of the CDR3 is TGTGCCAGCAGGGAGGCCGGGACACTCTCCTACGAGCAGTACTTC. Translated, it gives CASREAGTLSYEQYF. Variable domain in full (rest from reference TRBV2 and TRBJ2-7): EPEVTQTPSHQVTQMGQEVILRCVPISNHLYFYWYRQILGQKVEFLVSFYNNEISEKSEIFDDQFSVERPDGSNFTLKIRSTKLEDSAMYFCASREAGTLSYEQYFGPGTRLTVT.

The chain recombines TRBV10-3 with TRBJ2-6, with D tentatively TRBD1 (6 bases). Trimming left V 3 bases short and J 0 bases short, with 9 bases between. The V gene's germline CDR1 is ENHRY and CDR2 SYGVKD. The CDR3 is 16 residues long. This CDR3 is CAISESGVSGANVLTF. Written as DNA, the CDR3 is TGTGCCATCAGTGAATCAGGGGTCTCTGGGGCCAACGTCCTGACTTTC.

This chain joins TRBV5-6 and TRBJ1-6; TRBD1 matches at 11 bases. The V gene end was trimmed by 2 bases and the J gene end by 8 bases; junction bases not matched to a gene: 6. The CDR3 sequence is 16 residues long. From germline, CDR1 is SGHDT and CDR2 YYEEEE. CDR3 DNA sequence: TGTGCCAGCAGCTTTGGACAGGGGGCGGGTTATTCACCCCTCCACTTT. Protein product: CASSFGQGAGYSPLHF.